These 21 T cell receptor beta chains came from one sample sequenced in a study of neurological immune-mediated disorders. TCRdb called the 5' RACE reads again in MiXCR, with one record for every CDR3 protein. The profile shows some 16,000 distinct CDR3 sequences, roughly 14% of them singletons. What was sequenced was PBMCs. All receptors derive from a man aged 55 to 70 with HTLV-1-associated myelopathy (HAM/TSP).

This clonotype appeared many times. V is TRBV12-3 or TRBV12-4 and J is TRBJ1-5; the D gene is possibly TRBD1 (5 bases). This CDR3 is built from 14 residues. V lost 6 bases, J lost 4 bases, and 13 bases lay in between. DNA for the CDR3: TGTGCCAGCAGGCAGGGATCTGGTAATCAGCCCCAGCATTTT. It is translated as CASRQGSGNQPQHF.

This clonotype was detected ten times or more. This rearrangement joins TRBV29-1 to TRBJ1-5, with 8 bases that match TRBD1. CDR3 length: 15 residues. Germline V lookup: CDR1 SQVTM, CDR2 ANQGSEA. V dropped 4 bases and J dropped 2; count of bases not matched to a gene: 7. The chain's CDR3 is CSVGQGLEGNQPQHF. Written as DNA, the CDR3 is TGCAGCGTTGGACAGGGGCTTGAGGGCAATCAGCCCCAGCATTTT.

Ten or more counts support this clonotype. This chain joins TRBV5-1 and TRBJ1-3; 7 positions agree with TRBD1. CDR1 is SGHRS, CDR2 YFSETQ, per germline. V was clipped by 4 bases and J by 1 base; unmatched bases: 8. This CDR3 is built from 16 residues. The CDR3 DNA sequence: TGCGCCAGCAGCGGGCGGGACAGTCTTTCTGGAAACACCATATATTTT. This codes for CASSGRDSLSGNTIYF.

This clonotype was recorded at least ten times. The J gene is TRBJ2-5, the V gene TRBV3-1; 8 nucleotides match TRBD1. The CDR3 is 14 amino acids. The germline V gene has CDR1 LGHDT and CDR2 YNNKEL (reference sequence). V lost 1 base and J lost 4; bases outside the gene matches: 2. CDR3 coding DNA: TGTGCCAGCAGCCAAGTCGACAGGGGAGAGACCCAGTACTTC. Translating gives CASSQVDRGETQYF.

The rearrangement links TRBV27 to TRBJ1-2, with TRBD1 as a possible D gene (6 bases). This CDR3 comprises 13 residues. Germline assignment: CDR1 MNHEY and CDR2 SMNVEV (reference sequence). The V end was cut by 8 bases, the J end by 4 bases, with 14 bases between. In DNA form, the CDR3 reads TGTGCCAGCGGACGAGCAGGGGTCTATGGCTACACCTTC. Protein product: CASGRAGVYGYTF.

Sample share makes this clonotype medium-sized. The CDR3: CSARDQGPGGNEQFF. In DNA, the CDR3 is TGCAGTGCTAGAGATCAGGGACCCGGGGGCAATGAGCAGTTCTTC. The rearrangement uses TRBV20-1 and TRBJ2-1; possible D gene TRBD2, 6 bases. Germline CDR1 and CDR2: DFQATT and SNEGSKA (reference sequence). V shed 0 bases and J shed 6 bases, with 15 bases lying between them. This CDR3 is built from 15 residues.

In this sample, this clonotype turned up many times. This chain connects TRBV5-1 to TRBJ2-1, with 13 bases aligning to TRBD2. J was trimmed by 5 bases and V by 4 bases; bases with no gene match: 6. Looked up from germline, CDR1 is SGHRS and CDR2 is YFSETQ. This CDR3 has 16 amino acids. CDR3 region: CASSPGLAGLNNEQFF. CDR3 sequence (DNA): TGCGCCAGCAGCCCGGGACTAGCGGGGCTCAACAATGAGCAGTTCTTC.

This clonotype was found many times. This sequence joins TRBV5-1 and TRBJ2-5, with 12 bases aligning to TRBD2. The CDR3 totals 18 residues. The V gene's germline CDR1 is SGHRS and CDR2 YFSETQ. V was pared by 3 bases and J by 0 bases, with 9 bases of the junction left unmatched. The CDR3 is CASSWGLAGVWYQETQYF. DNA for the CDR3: TGCGCCAGCAGCTGGGGACTAGCGGGCGTATGGTACCAAGAGACCCAGTACTTC.

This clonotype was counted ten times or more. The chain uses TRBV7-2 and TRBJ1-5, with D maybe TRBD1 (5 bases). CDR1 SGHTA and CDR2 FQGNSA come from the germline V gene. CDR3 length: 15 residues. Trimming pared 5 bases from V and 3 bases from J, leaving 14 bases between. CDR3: CASSPPLGDNQPQHF. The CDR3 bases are TGTGCCAGCAGCCCTCCCCTGGGGGACAATCAGCCCCAGCATTTT.

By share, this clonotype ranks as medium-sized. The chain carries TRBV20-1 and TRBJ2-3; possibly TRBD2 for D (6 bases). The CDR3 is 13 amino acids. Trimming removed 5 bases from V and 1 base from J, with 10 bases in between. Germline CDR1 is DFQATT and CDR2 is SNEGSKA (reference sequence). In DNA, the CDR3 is TGCAGTGCTGCGTGGGAGGGCACAGATACGCAGTATTTT. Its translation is CSAAWEGTDTQYF.

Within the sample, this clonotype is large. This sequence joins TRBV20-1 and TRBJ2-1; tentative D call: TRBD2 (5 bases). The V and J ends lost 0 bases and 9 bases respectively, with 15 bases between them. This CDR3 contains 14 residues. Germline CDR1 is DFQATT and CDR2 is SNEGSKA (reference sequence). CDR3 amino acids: CSARDIRGRIEQFF. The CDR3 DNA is TGCAGTGCTAGAGATATCCGGGGAAGAATTGAGCAGTTCTTC.

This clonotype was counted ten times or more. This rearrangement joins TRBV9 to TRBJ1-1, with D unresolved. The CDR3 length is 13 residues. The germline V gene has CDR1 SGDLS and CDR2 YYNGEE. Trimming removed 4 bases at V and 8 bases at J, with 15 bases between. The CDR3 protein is CASSKLDGTEAFF. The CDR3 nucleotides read TGTGCCAGCAGCAAGTTAGACGGTACAGAAGCTTTCTTT. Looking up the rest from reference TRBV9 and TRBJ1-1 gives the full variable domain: DSGVTQTPKHLITATGQRVTLRCSPRSGDLSVYWYQQSLDQGLQFLIQYYNGEERAKGNILERFSAQQFPDLHSELNLSSLELGDSALYFCASSKLDGTEAFFGQGTRLTVV.

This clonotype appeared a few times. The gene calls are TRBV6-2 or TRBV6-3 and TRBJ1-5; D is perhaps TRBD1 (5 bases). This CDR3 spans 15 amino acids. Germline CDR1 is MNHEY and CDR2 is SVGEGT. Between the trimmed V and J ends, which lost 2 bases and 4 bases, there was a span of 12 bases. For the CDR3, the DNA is TGTGCCAGCAGTTACGCAGGGCGGGAAAATCAGCCCCAGCATTTT. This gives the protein CASSYAGRENQPQHF.

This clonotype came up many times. The CDR3 region is CASVPDRVNTEAFF. The CDR3 nucleotides are TGTGCTAGTGTACCGGACAGGGTGAACACTGAAGCTTTCTTT. The rearrangement links TRBV12-5 to TRBJ1-1, with TRBD1 matching over 8 bases. This CDR3 region has 14 residues. V lost 7 bases, J lost 0 bases, and 4 bases stayed unmatched. Germline-derived CDR1 and CDR2 are LGHNT and FRNRAP.

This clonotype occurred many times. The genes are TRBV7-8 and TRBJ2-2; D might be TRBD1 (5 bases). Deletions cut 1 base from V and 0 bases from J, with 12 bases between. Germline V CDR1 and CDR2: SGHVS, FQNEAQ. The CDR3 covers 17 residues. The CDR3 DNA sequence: TGTGCCAGCAGCTTAGGATGGGGCAAGACGAACACCGGGGAGCTGTTTTTT. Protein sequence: CASSLGWGKTNTGELFF.

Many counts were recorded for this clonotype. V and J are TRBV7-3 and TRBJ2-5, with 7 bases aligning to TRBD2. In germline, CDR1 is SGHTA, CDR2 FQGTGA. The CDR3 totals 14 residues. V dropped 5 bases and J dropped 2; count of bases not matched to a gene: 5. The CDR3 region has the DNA TGTGCCAGCAGCCCTACGGGACTACAAGAGACCCAGTACTTC. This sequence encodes CASSPTGLQETQYF.

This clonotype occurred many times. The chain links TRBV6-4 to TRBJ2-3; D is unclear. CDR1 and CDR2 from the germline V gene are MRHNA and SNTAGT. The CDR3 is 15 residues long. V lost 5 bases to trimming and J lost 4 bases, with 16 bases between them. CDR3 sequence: CASSREGGGADTQYF. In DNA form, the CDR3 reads TGTGCCAGCAGTCGTGAAGGTGGTGGAGCAGATACGCAGTATTTT.

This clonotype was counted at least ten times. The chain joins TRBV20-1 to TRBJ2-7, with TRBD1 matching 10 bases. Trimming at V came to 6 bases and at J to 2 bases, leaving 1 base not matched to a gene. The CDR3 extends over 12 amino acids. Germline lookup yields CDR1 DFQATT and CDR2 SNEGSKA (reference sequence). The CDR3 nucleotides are TGCAGTGCAGGGACAGGGGCCTACGAGCAGTACTTC. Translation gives CSAGTGAYEQYF.

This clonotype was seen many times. The CDR3 reads CASSPQIAGRETQYF. The CDR3 region has the DNA TGTGCCAGCAGCCCCCAGATAGCGGGGAGAGAGACCCAGTACTTC. The chain uses TRBV7-2 and TRBJ2-5, with 8 positions matching TRBD2. There are 15 residues in the CDR3. Germline CDR1 SGHTA, CDR2 FQGNSA. Trimming took 5 bases from V and 4 from J; bases not matched to a gene: 9.

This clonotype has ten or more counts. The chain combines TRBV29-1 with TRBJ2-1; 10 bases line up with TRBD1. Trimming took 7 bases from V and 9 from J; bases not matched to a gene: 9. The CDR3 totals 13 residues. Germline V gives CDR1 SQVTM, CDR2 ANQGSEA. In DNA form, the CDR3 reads TGCAGCGCGGGGACAGGGGAGGGGAGTGAGCAGTTCTTC. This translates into CSAGTGEGSEQFF.

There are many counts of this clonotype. CDR3 sequence reads: CASRRGMGNEKLFF. The CDR3 DNA sequence: TGTGCCAGCCGTCGAGGGATGGGTAATGAAAAACTGTTTTTT. V is TRBV6-2 or TRBV6-3 and J is TRBJ1-4; the D is unclear. Germline V gene sequence: CDR1 MNHEY, CDR2 SVGEGT. The length of the CDR3 is 14 residues. Trimming pared 8 bases from V and 4 bases from J, leaving 14 bases between.